This TCR beta chain is drawn from a study of T cells after yellow fever vaccination. Ten or more counts support this clonotype. Its target is unknown. Whole-study findings and limits: Reappearance after the booster was seen for most primary-vaccination clones, at 96% CD4 and 70% to 90% CD8. Overall, a small share of clonotypes was seen in both CD4 and CD8 compartments.

CDR1 SGHAT and CDR2 FQNNGV come from the germline V gene. The V and J ends lost 3 bases and 5 bases, in that order; junction bases with no gene match: 9. This CDR3 has 16 amino acids. TCRdb used MiXCR to reprocess the 5' RACE reads, holding one entry per CDR3 protein. Among tens of thousands of distinct CDR3 sequences listed, around 7% were seen once. The chain employs TRBV11-2 and TRBJ2-5; 10 bases line up with TRBD2. The material was CD8+ T cells sorted from PBMCs, obtained roughly 10 days after the first yellow fever vaccination. This sequence originates from a man aged 18-30 years who received the YFV17D yellow fever vaccine. DNA for the CDR3: TGTGCCAGCAGCTTTTCCCCGGGACTAGCGTCGGAGACCCAGTACTTC. It translates to CASSFSPGLASETQYF. The full variable domain, with the rest looked up from reference TRBV11-2 and TRBJ2-5, is EAGVAQSPRYKIIEKRQSVAFWCNPISGHATLYWYQQILGQGPKLLIQFQNNGVVDDSQLPKDRFSAERLKGVDSTLKIQPAKLEDSAVYLCASSFSPGLASETQYFGPGTRLLVL.